The 14 T cell receptor beta chains presented below share a single source sample, sequenced in a study of shared clonotypes between healthy human individuals. Assay used: immunoSEQ multiplex PCR; TCRdb lists only in-frame clones, some missing. The data hold 800,000 to 1,200,000 clones, with about 84% observed a single time. Sequencing was performed on memory CD4+ T cells from PBMCs. Subset denoted: CD45RA-negative fraction. The receptors were sampled from a young man in good health. Some clones in this sample may be carry-over from other donors' samples.

The chain carries TRBV28 and TRBJ2-1; no clear D. V was cut by 7 bases and J by 7 bases, with 23 bases left in between. The CDR3 runs 16 residues. The germline V gene has CDR1 MDHEN and CDR2 SYDVKM. The CDR3 loop is CASNPAVLVGWNEQFF. CDR3 nucleotide sequence: TGTGCCAGCAATCCCGCAGTCCTCGTGGGTTGGAATGAGCAGTTCTTC.

The gene calls are TRBV30 and TRBJ2-7; D not resolved. V was cut by 7 bases and J by 4 bases, with 20 bases left in between. CDR3 length equals 14 residues. Germline V gene sequence: CDR1 GTSNPN, CDR2 SVGIG (reference sequence). Here the CDR3 DNA reads TGTGCCTATCGACCCGGCAGGCCCCCTTACGAGCAGTACTTC. The encoded protein is CAYRPGRPPYEQYF.

Comments on this clone: A single base separates this from a much larger clone, so it may be a read error. This chain connects TRBV5-1 to TRBJ2-3; perhaps TRBD2 as D (6 bases). The CDR3 extends over 14 amino acids. CDR1 and CDR2 (germline): SGHRS, YFSETQ. V lost 3 bases to trimming and J lost 0 bases, with 8 bases between them. The CDR3 DNA is TGCGCCAGCAGCTGGGGGACTAGCACAGATACGCAGTATTTT. Its translation is CASSWGTSTDTQYF.

This chain uses TRBV7-6 with TRBJ2-1; 7 bases line up with TRBD1. The CDR3 loop spans 15 amino acids. Unmatched junction bases numbered 10, after V lost 2 bases and J lost 9 bases. Germline CDR1 is SGHVS and CDR2 is FNYEAQ. In DNA, the CDR3 is TGTGCCAGCAGCTTAATTACTACAGGGGCTGGTGAGCAGTTCTTC. Its protein product is CASSLITTGAGEQFF.

The genes are TRBV9 and TRBJ2-3, with 7 bases identical to TRBD2. V was pared by 2 bases and J by 2 bases, with 17 bases of the junction left unmatched. The germline V gene has CDR1 SGDLS and CDR2 YYNGEE. The CDR3 loop spans 19 amino acids. This CDR3 is CASSVSSQTSGTITDTQYF. The CDR3 DNA reads TGTGCCAGCAGCGTTAGTTCTCAAACTTCCGGGACTATCACAGATACGCAGTATTTT.

In its sample, this clone was seen once. The V call is TRBV28, the J call TRBJ2-3, with D perhaps TRBD1 or TRBD2 (5 bases each). The V gene's germline CDR1 is MDHEN and CDR2 SYDVKM. Trimming removed 3 bases at V and 5 bases at J, with 9 bases between. This CDR3 contains 13 residues. The CDR3 sequence: CASSFAGRDTQYF. The CDR3 region has the DNA TGTGCCAGCAGTTTTGCAGGGAGAGATACGCAGTATTTT. Using reference TRBV28 and TRBJ2-3 for the parts outside the CDR3, the full variable domain is DVKVTQSSRYLVKRTGEKVFLECVQDMDHENMFWYRQDPGLGLRLIYFSYDVKMKEKGDIPEGYSVSREKKERFSLILESASTNQTSMYLCASSFAGRDTQYFGPGTRLTVL.

This chain uses TRBV12-5 with TRBJ1-2; perhaps TRBD1 as D (5 bases). V gave up 2 bases and J gave up 8 bases, with 9 bases separating them. There are 12 residues in the CDR3. Per germline, CDR1 LGHNT and CDR2 FRNRAP. For the CDR3, the DNA is TGTGCTAGTGGTTTGAGGGGAATGGGCTACACCTTC. Translated, it gives CASGLRGMGYTF.

V is TRBV10-1 and J is TRBJ2-7, with D tentatively TRBD1 or TRBD2 (5 bases each). CDR1 is WNHNN and CDR2 is SYGVQD in the germline V gene (reference sequence). V lost 3 bases, J lost 9 bases, and 21 bases lay in between. This CDR3 has 15 residues. This chain's CDR3 is CASSDPGRGTWGQYF. For the CDR3, the DNA is TGCGCCAGCAGTGACCCGGGACGGGGAACGTGGGGGCAGTACTTC.

The rearrangement joins TRBV19 to TRBJ2-7; 9 bases fit TRBD1. The CDR3 consists of 15 residues. V trimming: 2 bases; J trimming: 2 bases; junction bases outside the gene matches: 4. Germline CDR1 and CDR2: LNHDA and SQIVND (reference sequence). The CDR3 loop reads CASSIRTGDTYEQYF. CDR3 DNA: TGTGCCAGTAGTATACGGACAGGGGACACCTACGAGCAGTACTTC.

V usage is TRBV7-2 and J usage is TRBJ2-7, with D maybe TRBD2 (6 bases). V lost 6 bases to trimming and J lost 2 bases, with 14 bases between them. Germline V CDR1 and CDR2: SGHTA, FQGNSA. The CDR3 totals 14 residues. CDR3 sequence reads: CASSSRRVPYEQYF. The CDR3 DNA reads as TGTGCCAGCAGTAGTAGGAGGGTACCCTACGAGCAGTACTTC.

The CDR3 nucleotides read TGCGCCAGCAGCTTCCAAGGGACAGGGGGGGACGAGCAGTACTTC. This sequence encodes CASSFQGTGGDEQYF. The V gene is TRBV5-1, the J gene TRBJ2-7, with TRBD1 matching over 11 bases. The CDR3 consists of 15 residues. Germline V gene lookup returns CDR1 SGHRS and CDR2 YFSETQ. Trimming cost V 2 bases and J 5 bases; bases outside gene matches: 6.

This clone was detected a few times. The CDR3 protein is CASSESAIGNTIYF. CDR3 sequence (DNA): TGTGCCAGCAGTGAGAGCGCAATTGGAAACACCATATATTTT. The chain has TRBV2 and TRBJ1-3, with D hard to call. The CDR3 extends over 14 amino acids. Germline V gene sequence: CDR1 SNHLY, CDR2 FYNNEI. With 3 bases removed from V and 3 bases from J, the gap between germline ends came to 9 bases.

This clone was seen a single time. The chain employs TRBV7-2 and TRBJ1-2, with 7 bases matching TRBD1. The CDR3 consists of 14 residues. V gave up 0 bases and J gave up 12 bases; unmatched junction bases: 10. The germline V gene has CDR1 SGHTA and CDR2 FQGNSA. CDR3 in amino acids: CASSLARDRERNTF. In DNA form, the CDR3 reads TGTGCCAGCAGCTTAGCGAGAGACAGGGAAAGGAACACCTTC.

The chain links TRBV29-1 to TRBJ2-7, with 7 bases matching TRBD2. The trim removed 5 bases at V and 3 bases at J, leaving 7 bases unmatched. The CDR3 extends over 13 amino acids. From germline, CDR1 is SQVTM and CDR2 ANQGSEA. CDR3 protein: CSVLEGLNYEQYF. The CDR3 nucleotides are TGCAGCGTTCTCGAGGGACTAAACTACGAGCAGTACTTC.